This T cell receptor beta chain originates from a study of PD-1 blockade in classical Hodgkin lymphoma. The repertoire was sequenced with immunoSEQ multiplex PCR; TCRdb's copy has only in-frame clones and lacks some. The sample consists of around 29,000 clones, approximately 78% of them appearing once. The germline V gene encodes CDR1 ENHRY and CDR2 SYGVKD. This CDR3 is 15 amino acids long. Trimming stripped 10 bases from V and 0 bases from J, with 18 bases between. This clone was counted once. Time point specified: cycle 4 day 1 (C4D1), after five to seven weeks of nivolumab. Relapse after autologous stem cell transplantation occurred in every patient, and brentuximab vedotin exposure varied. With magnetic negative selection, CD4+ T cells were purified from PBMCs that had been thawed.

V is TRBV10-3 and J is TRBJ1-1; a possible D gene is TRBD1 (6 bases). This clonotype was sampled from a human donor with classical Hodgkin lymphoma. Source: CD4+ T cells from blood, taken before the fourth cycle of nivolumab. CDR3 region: CASVGGAGVNTEAFF. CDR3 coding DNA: TGTGCCAGCGTGGGTGGGGCAGGGGTGAACACTGAAGCTTTCTTT.